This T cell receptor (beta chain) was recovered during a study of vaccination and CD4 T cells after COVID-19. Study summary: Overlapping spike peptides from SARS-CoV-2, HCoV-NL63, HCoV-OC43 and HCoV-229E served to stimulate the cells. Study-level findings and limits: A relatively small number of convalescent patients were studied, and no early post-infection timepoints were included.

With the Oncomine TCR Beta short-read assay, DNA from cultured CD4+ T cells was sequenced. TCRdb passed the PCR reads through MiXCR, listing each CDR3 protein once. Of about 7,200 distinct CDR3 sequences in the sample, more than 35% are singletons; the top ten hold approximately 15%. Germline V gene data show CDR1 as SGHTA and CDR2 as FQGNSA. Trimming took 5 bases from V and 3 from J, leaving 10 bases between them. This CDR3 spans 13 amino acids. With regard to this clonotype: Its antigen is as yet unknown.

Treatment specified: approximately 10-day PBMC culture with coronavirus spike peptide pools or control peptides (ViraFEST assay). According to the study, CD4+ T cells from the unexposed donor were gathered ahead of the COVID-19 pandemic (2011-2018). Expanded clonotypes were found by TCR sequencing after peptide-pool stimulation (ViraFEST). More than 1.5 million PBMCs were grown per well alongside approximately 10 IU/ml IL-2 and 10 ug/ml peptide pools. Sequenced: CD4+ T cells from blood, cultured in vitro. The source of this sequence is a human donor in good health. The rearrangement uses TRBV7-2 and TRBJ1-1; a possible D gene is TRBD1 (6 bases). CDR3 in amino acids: CASSAQGDTEAFF. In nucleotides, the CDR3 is TGTGCCAGCAGCGCACAGGGCGACACTGAAGCTTTCTTT.